These 8 T cell receptor beta chains originate from one sample sequenced in a study of blood T cells in healthy people across ages. Then a second PCR, running roughly 7 to 11 cycles, was carried out with a sample-barcoded 5' primer and a J-beta primer mix. Via MiXCR, TCRdb re-called the 5' RACE reads, giving one row per CDR3 protein. Among around 970,000 distinct CDR3 sequences listed, 51% were seen once. Sequencing was done on a sample of blood. These receptors were obtained from a woman aged 60-75 years in good health.

This clonotype has just a few counts. The chain employs TRBV4-3 and TRBJ1-2; the D gene is possibly TRBD1 (5 bases). The CDR3 extends over 14 amino acids. V lost 4 bases and J lost 4, with 13 bases in between. The V gene's germline CDR1 is LGHNA and CDR2 YSLEER. The CDR3 protein is CASSRIDRTYGYTF. The CDR3 DNA follows: TGCGCCAGCAGCCGAATCGACAGAACCTATGGCTACACCTTC.

The chain carries TRBV5-1 and TRBJ2-7, with 11 bases identical to TRBD2. Per germline, CDR1 SGHRS and CDR2 YFSETQ. V lost 0 bases to trimming and J lost 7 bases; unmatched junction nucleotides: 9. The CDR3 has 16 residues. CDR3 nucleotides: TGCGCCAGCAGCTTGGGCTTGACTAGCGGGATAGCTGAGCAGTACTTC. It specifies CASSLGLTSGIAEQYF.

The chain uses TRBV7-2 and TRBJ2-7; 9 bases are shared with TRBD1. The CDR3 sequence is 15 residues long. From germline, CDR1 is SGHTA and CDR2 FQGNSA. Unmatched junction bases numbered 12, after V lost 6 bases and J lost 6 bases. Here the CDR3 DNA reads TGTGCCAGCAGTTTCAGATGGACAGGGGTTGGCGAGCAGTACTTC. This codes for CASSFRWTGVGEQYF.

The chain is built from TRBV20-1 and TRBJ2-7, with D hard to call. This CDR3 contains 14 residues. Per the germline V gene, CDR1 is DFQATT and CDR2 is SNEGSKA (reference sequence). V lost 0 bases to trimming and J lost 2 bases, with 11 bases between them. Here the CDR3 reads CSARDSRSTYEQYF. CDR3 nucleotide sequence: TGCAGTGCTAGAGATTCGAGATCTACCTACGAGCAGTACTTC.

The CDR3 sequence: CASSEVTGSASYEQYF. Written as DNA, the CDR3 is TGCGCCAGCAGTGAGGTAACGGGCAGCGCCAGTTACGAGCAGTACTTC. The chain combines TRBV10-1 with TRBJ2-5; D unresolved. The last part of the DNA fits TRBJ2-7 better; the J call may be wrong. CDR3 length equals 16 residues. Germline loops: CDR1 WNHNN, CDR2 SYGVQD (reference sequence).

A word on this clonotype: The junction shows a germline mismatch at one end, possibly a read error. This sequence joins TRBV29-1 and TRBJ2-1; D is possibly TRBD2 (6 bases). Germline V lookup: CDR1 SQVTM, CDR2 ANQGSEA. There are 14 residues in the CDR3. This chain's CDR3 is CSAEGGISYNEQFF. DNA of the CDR3: TGCAGCGCTGAAGGAGGGATTTCCTACAATGAGCAGTTCTTC.

The chain combines TRBV5-1 with TRBJ2-1; D uncertain. The germline gives CDR1 SGHRS, CDR2 YFSETQ. V shed 4 bases and J shed 4 bases, with 6 bases lying between them. This CDR3 has 12 residues. CDR3 nucleotides: TGCGCCAGCAGCGTAGATTACAATGAGCAGTTCTTC. Protein: CASSVDYNEQFF.

The chain links TRBV7-9 to TRBJ2-1; no definite D call. Germline assignment: CDR1 SEHNR and CDR2 FQNEAQ (reference sequence). Trimming removed 7 bases at V and 7 bases at J, with 14 bases between. The CDR3 totals 13 residues. The CDR3: CASTHAGRNEQFF. The CDR3 DNA reads TGTGCCAGCACCCATGCAGGACGTAATGAGCAGTTCTTC.